The clone carrying this TCR beta chain has at least ten counts. The target antigen is unknown. This record comes from a study of T cells in Graves' hyperthyroidism and ophthalmopathy. Study-wide findings and caveats: Stable hyperthyroidism was separated from ophthalmopathy by a model based on 13 V-J features. Blood shared most expanded thyroid clonotypes above 0.001.

It was RNA transcripts that yielded the amplified TCR beta CDR3 regions. During a first-round RT-PCR of the TCR CDR3, the HTBI primer set was used. MiXCR, applied by TCRdb to the multiplex PCR reads, yields one record per CDR3 protein. Of hundreds of thousands of distinct CDR3 sequences in the sample, 11% to 15% were seen once. The CDR3 covers 16 residues. Germline loops: CDR1 DFQATT, CDR2 SNEGSKA (reference sequence). Trimming removed 0 bases from V and 0 bases from J, with 14 bases in between. The chain combines TRBV20-1 with TRBJ2-5, with a weak D call TRBD1 (7 bases). This receptor was identified in a man between 50 and 59 years old with Graves' ophthalmopathy. The source material was blood. CDR3 amino acids: CSARDRAGQYQETQYF. The CDR3 DNA sequence: TGCAGTGCTAGAGACCGCGCGGGACAGTACCAAGAGACCCAGTACTTC.